Presented here are 26 T cell receptor beta chains from one specimen sequenced in a study of cytotoxic CD8 clonotypes in ibrutinib-treated CLL. Produced via immunoSEQ multiplex PCR; TCRdb's table is partial and in-frame only. Of some 43,000 clones listed, around 68% were seen once; the top ten hold 13%. This sample comprised PBMCs, obtained after 12 months of ibrutinib treatment. These receptor sequences come from a human donor with chronic lymphocytic leukemia.

V and J are TRBV5-1 and TRBJ2-1; 11 positions match TRBD2. CDR3 length equals 15 residues. Germline V gene lookup returns CDR1 SGHRS and CDR2 YFSETQ. V lost 7 bases and J lost 7; bases outside the gene matches: 10. Written as DNA, the CDR3 is TGCGCCAGCCTCTCCTTAGCGGGGGGGGCGAATGAGCAGTTCTTC. Its translation is CASLSLAGGANEQFF.

V and J are TRBV29-1 and TRBJ2-4, with D maybe TRBD1 (5 bases). In germline, CDR1 is SQVTM, CDR2 ANQGSEA. V gave up 4 bases and J gave up 6 bases, with 13 bases separating them. This CDR3 spans 13 amino acids. CDR3 bases: TGCAGCGTTGGGTGGGGAAGGGGAAACATTCAGTACTTC. This sequence encodes CSVGWGRGNIQYF. Full variable domain (outside the CDR3, taken from reference TRBV29-1 and TRBJ2-4): SAVISQKPSRDICQRGTSLTIQCQVDSQVTMMFWYRQQPGQSLTLIATANQGSEATYESGFVIDKFPISRPNLTFSTLTVSNMSPEDSSIYLCSVGWGRGNIQYFGAGTRLSVL.

V usage is TRBV7-9 and J usage is TRBJ2-4; D might be TRBD2 (5 bases). V gave up 0 bases and J gave up 1 base, with 7 bases separating them. The CDR3 has 15 amino acids. Germline V CDR1 and CDR2: SEHNR, FQNEAQ (reference sequence). CDR3 coding DNA: TGTGCCAGCAGCTTAGCGAGGGAGGCCAAAAACATTCAGTACTTC. As protein: CASSLAREAKNIQYF.

This rearrangement joins TRBV7-9 to TRBJ1-4; no clear D. CDR3 length: 17 amino acids. Germline V CDR1 and CDR2: SEHNR, FQNEAQ (reference sequence). V gave up 5 bases and J gave up 0 bases, with 16 bases separating them. The CDR3 spells CASSPWRAGATNEKLFF. The CDR3 DNA is TGTGCCAGCAGCCCCTGGAGGGCAGGCGCAACTAATGAAAAACTGTTTTTT.

This chain connects TRBV5-1 to TRBJ1-1; 8 bases line up with TRBD1. Germline V lookup: CDR1 SGHRS, CDR2 YFSETQ. Trimming at V came to 3 bases and at J to 0 bases, leaving 4 bases not matched to a gene. The length of the CDR3 is 15 residues. CDR3: CASSSGQALNTEAFF. DNA of the CDR3: TGCGCCAGCAGCTCGGGACAGGCGTTGAACACTGAAGCTTTCTTT.

The V call is TRBV12-2, the J call TRBJ1-5; TRBD1 reflects the table's D call only, with no check against the DNA. TRBV12-2 is a recognized pseudogene. The CDR3 is 18 amino acids. In nucleotides, the CDR3 is TGTGCAAGTCGCCGAACGCGGGACAGGGGATATAGCAATCAGCCCCAGCATTTT. Translated, it gives CASRRTRDRGYSNQPQHF.

This chain links TRBV28 with TRBJ1-2, with D tentatively TRBD1 (6 bases). Germline V CDR1 and CDR2: MDHEN, SYDVKM. V lost 3 bases and J lost 4, with 12 bases in between. The length of the CDR3 is 14 residues. The chain's CDR3 is CASSFGGRVYGYTF. The CDR3 bases are TGTGCCAGCAGTTTCGGGGGGCGCGTCTATGGCTACACCTTC.

V usage is TRBV2 and J usage is TRBJ2-1, with D possibly being TRBD1 or TRBD2 (5 bases each). The CDR3 covers 13 residues. From germline, CDR1 is SNHLY and CDR2 FYNNEI. V was cut by 4 bases and J by 9 bases, with 13 bases left in between. The CDR3 is CASSVGATGEQFF. The CDR3 coding sequence is TGTGCCAGCAGTGTCGGGGCGACGGGTGAGCAGTTCTTC.

This sequence joins TRBV10-3 and TRBJ2-1; D is unclear. Deletions cut 5 bases from V and 5 bases from J, with 13 bases between. This CDR3 region has 14 residues. The germline V gene has CDR1 ENHRY and CDR2 SYGVKD. CDR3 sequence (DNA): TGTGCCATCAGTAAATCAAAAAGGAACAATGAGCAGTTCTTC. Translation gives CAISKSKRNNEQFF.

By its share, this clone is medium-sized (0.01 to 0.1%). The chain recombines TRBV10-3 with TRBJ2-1; D may be TRBD1 or TRBD2 (5 bases each). V was clipped by 11 bases and J by 0 bases, with 11 bases between them. CDR1 is ENHRY and CDR2 is SYGVKD in the germline V gene. The CDR3 contains 13 residues. The CDR3 DNA follows: TGTGCCGCCCGGGACGACTCCTACAATGAGCAGTTCTTC. Residues: CAARDDSYNEQFF.

V and J are TRBV18 and TRBJ1-2; 7 bases align to TRBD1. This CDR3 has 14 amino acids. With 5 bases clipped from V and 10 bases from J, the junction kept 13 bases outside the gene matches. Germline loops: CDR1 KGHSH, CDR2 LQKENI. CDR3 bases: TGTGCCAGCTCATCAACCGGGACAGATACATTCTACACCTTC. This gives the protein CASSSTGTDTFYTF.

The chain is built from TRBV2 and TRBJ2-3; D is unclear. The germline V and J ends were trimmed by 6 bases and 8 bases, with 9 bases remaining between them. Germline CDR1 is SNHLY and CDR2 is FYNNEI. The CDR3 spans 11 residues. The CDR3 region has the DNA TGTGCCAGCAGCTTGTTCGGTACGCAGTATTTT. It translates to CASSLFGTQYF.

The chain employs TRBV5-1 and TRBJ2-7, with 7 bases fitting TRBD1. Germline loops: CDR1 SGHRS, CDR2 YFSETQ. V shed 4 bases and J 11 bases; nucleotides not matched to a gene: 12. The CDR3 loop spans 13 amino acids. The CDR3 is CASSIGQDGREYF. The CDR3 DNA reads TGCGCCAGCAGCATAGGACAGGATGGAAGAGAGTACTTC.

A few counts support this clone. This chain connects TRBV6-5 to TRBJ2-7; TRBD1 aligns across 10 bases. V gave up 0 bases and J gave up 4 bases; unmatched junction bases: 3. Germline CDR1 and CDR2: MNHEY and SVGAGI. The length of the CDR3 is 15 residues. The CDR3 sequence is CASSYSSGQGYEQYF. CDR3 bases: TGTGCCAGCAGTTACTCCTCGGGACAGGGGTACGAGCAGTACTTC.

This clone occurred a few times. This rearrangement joins TRBV15 to TRBJ1-5; D not certain. V lost 1 base and J lost 2, with 12 bases in between. The CDR3 is 16 amino acids. CDR1 is LNHNV, CDR2 YYDKDF, per germline (reference sequence). The CDR3 spells CATSRGAGEGNQPQHF. The CDR3 nucleotides read TGTGCCACCAGCAGAGGAGCGGGTGAAGGCAATCAGCCCCAGCATTTT.

This clone was recorded once. The V gene is TRBV20-1, the J gene TRBJ2-3; D unresolved. In germline, CDR1 is DFQATT, CDR2 SNEGSKA (reference sequence). The CDR3 sequence is 11 residues long. V was clipped by 7 bases and J by 1 base, with 6 bases between them. The chain's CDR3 is CSGQGTDTQYF. CDR3 coding DNA: TGCAGTGGGCAGGGCACAGATACGCAGTATTTT.

The chain has TRBV7-3 and TRBJ2-2, with 9 nucleotides matching TRBD1. Per the germline V gene, CDR1 is SGHTA and CDR2 is FQGTGA. J was trimmed by 4 bases and V by 5 bases; bases with no gene match: 11. This CDR3 has 17 residues. Written as DNA, the CDR3 is TGTGCCAGCAGCCGTCGCACAGGGGGCCGAGGCACCGGGGAGCTGTTTTTT. Its translation: CASSRRTGGRGTGELFF.

The V call is TRBV27, the J call TRBJ2-1; weak D call: TRBD2 (5 bases). Germline V lookup: CDR1 MNHEY, CDR2 SMNVEV (reference sequence). This CDR3 has 13 residues. Trimming shortened V by 1 base and J by 10 bases, and 11 bases separated the two germline ends. The CDR3 DNA reads TGTGCCAGCAGTTTATTGATGGAGCGGGAGCAGTTCTTC. This translates into CASSLLMEREQFF.

The chain combines TRBV9 with TRBJ2-5; 7 nucleotides agree with TRBD1. The CDR3 length is 14 residues. Germline CDR1 is SGDLS and CDR2 is YYNGEE. J gave up 2 bases and V 4 bases, and 5 bases lay outside the gene matches. The CDR3 loop reads CASSTGTAQETQYF. CDR3 coding DNA: TGTGCCAGCAGCACCGGGACAGCGCAAGAGACCCAGTACTTC.

The table lists this clone with a few counts. The J gene is TRBJ1-3, the V gene TRBV19, with 8 bases identical to TRBD1. Looked up from germline, CDR1 is LNHDA and CDR2 is SQIVND (reference sequence). The junction had 3 bases not matched to a gene; V was cut back by 4 bases and J by 4 bases. The length of the CDR3 is 14 residues. The CDR3 region has the DNA TGTGCCAGTAGTACCGGACAGGGAGGAAACACCATATATTTT. It yields the protein CASSTGQGGNTIYF.

This clone was detected many times. V usage is TRBV7-9 and J usage is TRBJ2-2; D gene ambiguous. CDR3 length: 15 residues. Trimming took off 5 bases at V and 3 bases at J, with 13 bases between the two ends. The germline CDR1 and CDR2 sequences are SEHNR and FQNEAQ (reference sequence). CDR3 region: CASSLLRSDTGELFF. In DNA form, the CDR3 reads TGTGCCAGCAGCCTTCTCCGGTCCGACACCGGGGAGCTGTTTTTT. Supplemented by reference TRBV7-9 and TRBJ2-2, the full variable domain reads DTGVSQNPRHKITKRGQNVTFRCDPISEHNRLYWYRQTLGQGPEFLTYFQNEAQLEKSRLLSDRFSAERPKGSFSTLEIQRTEQGDSAMYLCASSLLRSDTGELFFGEGSRLTVL.

V usage is TRBV25-1 and J usage is TRBJ2-3; 11 bases fit TRBD2. CDR1 and CDR2 from the germline V gene are MGHDK and SYGVNS. The V segment lost 1 base and the J segment 1 base; nucleotides outside the gene matches: 4. The CDR3 covers 17 residues. CDR3 residues: CASSESLLAGGTDTQYF. The CDR3 nucleotides read TGTGCCAGCAGTGAATCTTTACTAGCGGGGGGCACAGATACGCAGTATTTT.

The sample holds a few counts of this clone. The chain couples TRBV2 to TRBJ2-1; 10 bases match TRBD2. This CDR3 contains 15 residues. Trimming removed 2 bases from V and 9 bases from J; junction bases left unmatched: 7. Germline CDR1 is SNHLY and CDR2 is FYNNEI. CDR3 in DNA: TGTGCCAGCAGTGAATTAGCGGGGGGTGCGGGTGAGCAGTTCTTC. Translating gives CASSELAGGAGEQFF.

The rearrangement uses TRBV27 and TRBJ2-7, with D tentatively TRBD1 (6 bases). The ends were cut back, 6 bases at V and 6 bases at J, with 12 bases in the middle. The CDR3 extends over 12 amino acids. CDR1 is MNHEY, CDR2 SMNVEV, per germline (reference sequence). This CDR3 reads CASSPWGREQYF. In DNA, the CDR3 is TGTGCCAGCAGCCCCTGGGGGCGCGAGCAGTACTTC.

This sequence joins TRBV7-6 and TRBJ2-3; TRBD1 is a possible D gene (6 bases). The germline V gene encodes CDR1 SGHVS and CDR2 FNYEAQ. The CDR3 sequence is 15 residues long. V lost 5 bases to trimming and J lost 2 bases, with 14 bases between them. CDR3 amino acids: CASSLGGFTTDTQYF. CDR3 DNA sequence: TGTGCCAGCAGCCTAGGGGGATTCACCACAGATACGCAGTATTTT.

The V and J genes are TRBV30 and TRBJ2-6, with D perhaps matching TRBD1 or TRBD2 (6 bases each). The CDR3 covers 14 residues. Germline CDR1 reads GTSNPN; CDR2 reads SVGIG (reference sequence). V dropped 0 bases and J dropped 4 bases, with 7 bases sitting between them. CDR3 amino acids: CAWSVGGGANVLTF. In DNA, the CDR3 is TGTGCCTGGAGTGTGGGGGGCGGGGCCAACGTCCTGACTTTC.